Listed below are T cell receptor beta chains from one sample, sequenced in a study of T cell repertoires in cytomegalovirus infection. TCRdb reprocessed the reads via MiXCR and lists one record per CDR3 protein. Of 300,000 to 400,000 distinct CDR3 sequences in the sample, just under 25% were seen once. Their specific antigens are unknown. Sample: cultured PBMCs, taken from culture after CMV antigen stimulation. Source of these receptors: a human donor in good health (CMV status not recorded). Some clones in this sample may be carry-over from other donors' samples. Both conserved end residues are part of each CDR3. Fields, in order: D gene, clone size, V gene, J gene, CDR3 length, CDR3 DNA, CDR3 protein. The D gene is left open where the match is weak. Some rows have no size entry. The others give once, few or many, or a class for an expanded clone.

TRBD1	.	TRBV12-3/TRBV12-4	TRBJ2-2	15	TGTGCCAGCACCCTGGGGACAGGGAGCACCGGGGAGCTGTTTTTT	CASTLGTGSTGELFF
.	few	TRBV7-2	TRBJ1-3	13	TGTGCCAGCAGCTTAATCTCTGGAAACACCATATATTTT	CASSLISGNTIYF
.	few	TRBV7-8	TRBJ1-2	12	TGTGCCAGCACCGAGGGCCCGAATGGCTACACCTTC	CASTEGPNGYTF
TRBD2	.	TRBV6-5	TRBJ2-1	14	TGTGCCAGCAGCGCGGGACTAGCGTTCAATGAGCAGTTCTTC	CASSAGLAFNEQFF
.	few	TRBV7-3	TRBJ2-1	13	TGTGCCAGCAGCCTACGGTACTACAATGAGCAGTTCTTC	CASSLRYYNEQFF
.	.	TRBV11-2	TRBJ1-5	14	TGTGCCAGCAGCTTAAAGGGCAGCAATCAGCCCCAGCATTTT	CASSLKGSNQPQHF
TRBD2	few	TRBV6-2/TRBV6-3	TRBJ2-1	20	TGTGCCAGCAGTTACCACCCCGGGACTAGCGGGCCCGGCTCCTACAATGAGCAGTTCTTC	CASSYHPGTSGPGSYNEQFF
.	.	TRBV12-3/TRBV12-4	TRBJ1-2	14	TGTGCCAGCAGTTTCGGGGGGCCGCACTATGGCTACACCTTC	CASSFGGPHYGYTF
TRBD2	many	TRBV7-2	TRBJ2-1	21	TGTGCCAGCAGCGCCGCAGGGGGGGCAGGGGGTCCGGGACTAGCGGGAAATGAGCAGTTCTTC	CASSAAGGAGGPGLAGNEQFF
.	.	TRBV7-4	TRBJ1-5	14	TGTGCCAGCAGCTTAGGCAGCTTCAATCAGCCCCAGCATTTT	CASSLGSFNQPQHF
.	.	TRBV20-1	TRBJ1-1	15	TGCAGTGCTAGAGACCCTCGGGGAACCAACACTGAAGCTTTCTTT	CSARDPRGTNTEAFF
TRBD1	many	TRBV7-6	TRBJ2-5	15	TGTGCCAGCAGCGAAGGAGGACAGGGAAGGGAGACCCAGTACTTC	CASSEGGQGRETQYF
TRBD1	many	TRBV7-9	TRBJ2-2	16	TGTGCCAGCAGCGCTACAGGGGCGTCGAACACCGGGGAGCTGTTTTTT	CASSATGASNTGELFF
.	.	TRBV6-2/TRBV6-3	TRBJ2-1	18	TGTGCCAGCAGACTCAGACGGACTACCACGGCGCCCTACAATGAGCAGTTCTTC	CASRLRRTTTAPYNEQFF
.	.	TRBV6-2/TRBV6-3	TRBJ1-1	13	TGTGCCAGCCACACGGGCATGAACACTGAAGCTTTCTTT	CASHTGMNTEAFF
TRBD2	.	TRBV18	TRBJ2-1	15	TGTGCCAGCTCACCAAAGGCTAGCGGTTACAATGAGCAGTTCTTC	CASSPKASGYNEQFF
.	.	TRBV18	TRBJ2-3	15	TGTGCCAGCTCACCATGGGTGCAGGAGGCAGATACGCAGTATTTT	CASSPWVQEADTQYF
TRBD2	many	TRBV7-6	TRBJ2-3	17	TGTGCCAGCAGTCAATTTGGACTAGCGGGTATGACAGATACGCAGTATTTT	CASSQFGLAGMTDTQYF
.	many	TRBV20-1	TRBJ1-1	14	TGCAGTGCTAGCCTATCCAGTGTTCTCACTGAAGCTTTCTTT	CSASLSSVLTEAFF
.	.	TRBV5-4	TRBJ2-2	15	TGTGCCAGCAGCCGAGGATTGCAAGCCACCGGGGAGCTGTTTTTT	CASSRGLQATGELFF
.	few	TRBV6-2/TRBV6-3	TRBJ1-1	13	TGTGCCAGCATAGCAGGAGGAGGCACTGAAGCTTTCTTT	CASIAGGGTEAFF
TRBD2	.	TRBV19	TRBJ2-1	12	TGTGCCAGTAGTTTCAGACTAGCGGGAAAGTTCTTC	CASSFRLAGKFF
.	once	TRBV4-1	TRBJ1-1	14	TGCGCCAGCAGCCAAGGGGTAGGGTATGGTGAAGCTTTCTTT	CASSQGVGYGEAFF
.	.	TRBV28	TRBJ1-2	15	TGTGCCAGCATGAGTTTGGGGGGGGCGATATATGGCTACACCTTC	CASMSLGGAIYGYTF
.	few	TRBV5-5	TRBJ2-1	16	TGTGCCAGCAGCTTGGACAGCACAGACCTAAACAATGAGCAGTTCTTC	CASSLDSTDLNNEQFF
TRBD1	.	TRBV7-8	TRBJ2-7	16	TGTGCCAGCAGCCAACTTTTGACAGGGGATACCTACGAGCAGTACTTC	CASSQLLTGDTYEQYF
.	few	TRBV4-1	TRBJ1-4	17	TGCGCCAGCAGCCATCCAACTCTGGGTGGGACCAATGAAAAACTGTTTTTT	CASSHPTLGGTNEKLFF
TRBD2	few	TRBV2	TRBJ2-1	15	TGTGCCAGCAGTGAAACGGGAGGGCCTGGGAATGAGCAGTTCTTC	CASSETGGPGNEQFF
TRBD1	.	TRBV4-3	TRBJ1-5	14	TGCGCCAGCAGCCAAGGACAGGGGTCTCAGCCCCAGCATTTT	CASSQGQGSQPQHF
.	.	TRBV2	TRBJ2-5	14	TGTGCCAGCAGCGTCAACGCATTGGGGGAGACCCAGTACTTC	CASSVNALGETQYF
TRBD2	few	TRBV6-2/TRBV6-3	TRBJ2-1	13	TGTGCCAGCAGATGGACTAGCGGGAGTCCCCGGTTCTTC	CASRWTSGSPRFF
.	.	TRBV6-5	TRBJ2-7	17	TGTGCCAGCAGACGAACCCGGACAGCCTTAGGGGTTTACGAGCAGTACTTC	CASRRTRTALGVYEQYF
.	.	TRBV7-2	TRBJ2-2	15	TGTGCCAGCAGCCCGGGGTCGGTAGCCACCGGGGAGCTGTTTTTT	CASSPGSVATGELFF
TRBD1	few	TRBV5-3	TRBJ1-1	16	TGTGCCAGCAGCTTCAGTAACCAGGGGGCTCACACTGAAGCTTTCTTT	CASSFSNQGAHTEAFF
.	many	TRBV7-9	TRBJ1-2	13	TGTGCCAGCAGCTTAGGCCGTAACTATGGCTACACCTTC	CASSLGRNYGYTF
.	.	TRBV4-1	TRBJ1-1	16	TGCGCCAGCAGCCAAGAACCGCCGGCGGGGAGAACTGAAGCTTTCTTT	CASSQEPPAGRTEAFF
.	.	TRBV28	TRBJ1-1	13	TGTGCCAGCACCTCGGGAGTGAACACTGAAGCTTTCTTT	CASTSGVNTEAFF
TRBD2	few	TRBV7-3	TRBJ2-2	21	TGTGCCAGCAGCCATAAGGGTTGGCTAGCGGGAGGGCCCTTGGACACCGGGGAGCTGTTTTTT	CASSHKGWLAGGPLDTGELFF
TRBD2	many	TRBV7-2	TRBJ2-1	16	TGTGCCAGCAGCGCGGGACTAGCGGGAGTGTACAATGAGCAGTTCTTC	CASSAGLAGVYNEQFF
TRBD1	many	TRBV19	TRBJ1-2	15	TGTGCCAGTAGTACCCAGGGGACAGGGAGATATGGCTACACCTTC	CASSTQGTGRYGYTF
.	.	TRBV30	TRBJ2-5	12	TGTGCCTGGAGCCAGGGTGGAGAGACCCAGTACTTC	CAWSQGGETQYF
.	many	TRBV7-2	TRBJ2-6	16	TGTGCCAGCAGCTTAGCGGGGCCTTCGGGGGCCAACGTCCTGACTTTC	CASSLAGPSGANVLTF
.	.	TRBV28	TRBJ1-2	13	TGTGCCAGCAGCACAAGAGGGGCGTGGGGCTACACCTTC	CASSTRGAWGYTF
.	few	TRBV6-5	TRBJ2-5	16	TGTGCCAGCAGTTACGAGGGAGTTGGGTTTGGAGAGACCCAGTACTTC	CASSYEGVGFGETQYF
.	.	TRBV5-1	TRBJ2-1	13	TGCGCCAGCAATAGAAGGGCGGACAATGAGCAGTTCTTC	CASNRRADNEQFF
TRBD2	few	TRBV12-3/TRBV12-4	TRBJ2-1	16	TGTGCCAGCAGTTTAAGGCGGGAGGGCATAGTAAATGAGCAGTTCTTC	CASSLRREGIVNEQFF
.	many	TRBV7-2	TRBJ2-7	15	TGTGCCAGCAGCGGGCGGTGGGGAGGCTCCTACGAGCAGTACTTC	CASSGRWGGSYEQYF
.	few	TRBV28	TRBJ1-1	14	TGTGCCAGCAGTTTATTGGGGCAGCACACTGAAGCTTTCTTT	CASSLLGQHTEAFF